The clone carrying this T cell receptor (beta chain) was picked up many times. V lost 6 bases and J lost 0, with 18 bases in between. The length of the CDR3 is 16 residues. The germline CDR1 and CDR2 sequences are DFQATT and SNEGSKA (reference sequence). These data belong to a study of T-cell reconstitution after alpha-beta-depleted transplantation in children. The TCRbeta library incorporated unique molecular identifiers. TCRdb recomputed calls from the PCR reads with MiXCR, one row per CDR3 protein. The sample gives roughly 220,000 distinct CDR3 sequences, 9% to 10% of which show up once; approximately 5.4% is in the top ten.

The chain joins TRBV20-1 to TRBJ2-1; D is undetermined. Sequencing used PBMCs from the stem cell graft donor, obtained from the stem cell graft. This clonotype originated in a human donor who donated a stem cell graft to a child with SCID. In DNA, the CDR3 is TGCAGTGCCCAAGGAGTCATGGCTAGCTCCTACAATGAGCAGTTCTTC. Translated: CSAQGVMASSYNEQFF.